Here is one T cell receptor (beta chain) with its context. The antigen remains unidentified. This specimen belongs to a study of T cell responses to AZD1222 COVID-19 vaccine. Only in-frame clones appear in the TCRdb table, and some are missing; sequencing was by immunoSEQ multiplex PCR. Of about 100,000 clones in the sample, around 87% were seen once. Study outcomes and limitations: Increased Spike-specific TCR breadth and depth were observed after two AZD1222 doses.

The CDR3 has 15 residues. CDR1 SGHRS and CDR2 YFSETQ come from the germline V gene. V was pared by 3 bases and J by 1 base, with 1 base of the junction left unmatched. Specimen: peripheral blood, collected on day 0 of AZD1222 vaccination. The TCR originated in an adult in good health. The V call is TRBV5-1, the J call TRBJ2-2; 9 positions match TRBD2. In nucleotides, the CDR3 is TGCGCCAGCAGCTGGACTAGCGAGAACACCGGGGAGCTGTTTTTT. Its translation is CASSWTSENTGELFF. Based on the CDR3 plus reference TRBV5-1 and TRBJ2-2, the full variable domain is KAGVTQTPRYLIKTRGQQVTLSCSPISGHRSVSWYQQTPGQGLQFLFEYFSETQRNKGNFPGRFSGRQFSNSRSEMNVSTLELGDSALYLCASSWTSENTGELFFGEGSRLTVL.